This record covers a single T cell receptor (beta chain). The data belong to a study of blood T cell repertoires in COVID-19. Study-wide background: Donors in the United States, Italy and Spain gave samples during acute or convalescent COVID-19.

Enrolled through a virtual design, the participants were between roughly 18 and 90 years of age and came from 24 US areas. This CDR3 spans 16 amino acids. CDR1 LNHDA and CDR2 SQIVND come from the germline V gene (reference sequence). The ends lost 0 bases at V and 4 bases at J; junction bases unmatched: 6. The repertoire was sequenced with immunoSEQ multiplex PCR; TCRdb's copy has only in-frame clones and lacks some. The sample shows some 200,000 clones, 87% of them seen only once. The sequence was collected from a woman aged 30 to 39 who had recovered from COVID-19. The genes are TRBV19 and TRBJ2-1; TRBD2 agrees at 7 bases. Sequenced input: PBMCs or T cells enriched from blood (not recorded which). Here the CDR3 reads CASSIEAGEPYNEQFF. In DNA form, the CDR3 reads TGTGCCAGTAGTATAGAGGCGGGGGAACCATACAATGAGCAGTTCTTC.